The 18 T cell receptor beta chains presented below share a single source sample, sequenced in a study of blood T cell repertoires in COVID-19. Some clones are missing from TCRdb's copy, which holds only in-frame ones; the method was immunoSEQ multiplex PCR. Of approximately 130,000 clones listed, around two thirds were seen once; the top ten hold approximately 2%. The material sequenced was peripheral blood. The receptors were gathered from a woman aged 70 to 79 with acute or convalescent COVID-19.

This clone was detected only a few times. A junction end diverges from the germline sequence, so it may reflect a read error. CDR3: CASITVREQFF. DNA of the CDR3: TGTGCAAGCATTACGGTTCGCGAGCAGTTCTTC. The J gene is TRBJ2-1, the V gene TRBV5-4, with D hard to call. The CDR3 spans 11 residues. Germline V lookup: CDR1 SGHNT, CDR2 YYREEE (reference sequence).

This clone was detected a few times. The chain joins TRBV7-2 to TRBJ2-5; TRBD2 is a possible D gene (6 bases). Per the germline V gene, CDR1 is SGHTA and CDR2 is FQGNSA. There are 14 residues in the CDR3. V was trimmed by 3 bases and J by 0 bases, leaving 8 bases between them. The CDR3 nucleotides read TGTGCCAGCAGCTTTACTAGCTACCAAGAGACCCAGTACTTC. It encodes CASSFTSYQETQYF.

The CDR3 is CARSKPGDGSYNEQFF. CDR3 DNA sequence: TGTGCCAGAAGCAAACCGGGGGATGGCTCCTACAATGAGCAGTTCTTC. V is TRBV7-5 and J is TRBJ2-1; the table's D call of TRBD2 was not tested on the DNA. TRBV7-5 is shown as a pseudogene. There are 16 residues in the CDR3.

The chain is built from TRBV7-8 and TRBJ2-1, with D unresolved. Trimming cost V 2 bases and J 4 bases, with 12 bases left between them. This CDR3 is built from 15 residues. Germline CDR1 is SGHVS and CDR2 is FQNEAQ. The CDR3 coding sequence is TGTGCCAGCAGCTTACTACTACAATCTTACAATGAGCAGTTCTTC. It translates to CASSLLLQSYNEQFF.

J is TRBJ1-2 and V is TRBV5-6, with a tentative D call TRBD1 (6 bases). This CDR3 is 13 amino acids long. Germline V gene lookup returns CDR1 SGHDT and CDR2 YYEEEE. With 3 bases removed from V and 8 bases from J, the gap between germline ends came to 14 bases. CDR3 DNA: TGTGCCAGCAGCTCCAGGGGTCTAGGGGGCTACACCTTC. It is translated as CASSSRGLGGYTF.

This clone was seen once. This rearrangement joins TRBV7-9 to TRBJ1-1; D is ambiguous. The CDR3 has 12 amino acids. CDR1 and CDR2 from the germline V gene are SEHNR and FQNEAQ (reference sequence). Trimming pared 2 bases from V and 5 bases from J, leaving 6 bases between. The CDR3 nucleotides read TGTGCCAGCAGCTTAACAACGACTGAAGCTTTCTTT. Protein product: CASSLTTTEAFF.

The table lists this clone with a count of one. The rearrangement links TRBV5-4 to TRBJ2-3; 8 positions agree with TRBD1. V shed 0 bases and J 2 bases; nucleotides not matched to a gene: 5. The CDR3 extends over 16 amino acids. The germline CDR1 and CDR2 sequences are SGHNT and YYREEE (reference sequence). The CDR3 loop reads CASSLGGTGPTDTQYF. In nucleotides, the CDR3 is TGTGCCAGCAGCTTGGGGGGGACAGGACCCACAGATACGCAGTATTTT.

CDR3 region: CASSLAVAGGPFQETQYF. The CDR3 DNA is TGTGCCAGCAGCTTGGCGGTAGCGGGGGGACCCTTCCAAGAGACCCAGTACTTC. This sequence joins TRBV5-5 and TRBJ2-5, with 10 bases that match TRBD2. With V trimmed by 0 bases and J by 1 base, 9 bases remained unmatched. Germline CDR1 reads SGHKS; CDR2 reads YYEKEE (reference sequence). CDR3 size: 18 residues.

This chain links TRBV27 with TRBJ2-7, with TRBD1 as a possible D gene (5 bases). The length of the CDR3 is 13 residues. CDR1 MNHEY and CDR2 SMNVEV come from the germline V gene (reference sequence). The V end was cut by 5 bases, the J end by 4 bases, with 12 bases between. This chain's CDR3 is CASSPLAGYEQYF. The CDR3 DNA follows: TGTGCCAGCAGTCCCCTGGCAGGGTACGAGCAGTACTTC.

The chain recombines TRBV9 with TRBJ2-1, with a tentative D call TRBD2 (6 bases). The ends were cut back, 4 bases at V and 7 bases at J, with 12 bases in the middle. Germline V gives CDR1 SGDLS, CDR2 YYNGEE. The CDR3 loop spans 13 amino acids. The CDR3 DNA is TGTGCCAGCAGCCGGGAGTCGGGGAATGAGCAGTTCTTC. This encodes CASSRESGNEQFF. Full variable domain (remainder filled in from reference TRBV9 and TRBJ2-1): DSGVTQTPKHLITATGQRVTLRCSPRSGDLSVYWYQQSLDQGLQFLIQYYNGEERAKGNILERFSAQQFPDLHSELNLSSLELGDSALYFCASSRESGNEQFFGPGTRLTVL.

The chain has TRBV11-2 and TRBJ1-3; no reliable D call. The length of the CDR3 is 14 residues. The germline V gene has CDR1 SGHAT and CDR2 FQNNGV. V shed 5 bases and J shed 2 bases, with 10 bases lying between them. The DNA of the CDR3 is TGTGCCAGCAGCACTTCCGGGGCTGGAAACACCATATATTTT. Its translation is CASSTSGAGNTIYF.

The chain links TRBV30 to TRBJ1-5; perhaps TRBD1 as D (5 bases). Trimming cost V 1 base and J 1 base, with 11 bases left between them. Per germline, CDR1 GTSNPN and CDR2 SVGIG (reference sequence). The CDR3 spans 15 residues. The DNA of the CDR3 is TGTGCCTGGAGTGATTTTGGGGGGAGCAATCAGCCCCAGCATTTT. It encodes CAWSDFGGSNQPQHF.

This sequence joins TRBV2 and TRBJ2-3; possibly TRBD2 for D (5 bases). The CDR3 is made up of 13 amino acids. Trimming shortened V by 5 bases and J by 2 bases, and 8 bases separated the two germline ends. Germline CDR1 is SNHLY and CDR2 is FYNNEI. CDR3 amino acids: CASSWTFTDTQYF. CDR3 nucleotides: TGTGCCAGCAGTTGGACTTTCACAGATACGCAGTATTTT.

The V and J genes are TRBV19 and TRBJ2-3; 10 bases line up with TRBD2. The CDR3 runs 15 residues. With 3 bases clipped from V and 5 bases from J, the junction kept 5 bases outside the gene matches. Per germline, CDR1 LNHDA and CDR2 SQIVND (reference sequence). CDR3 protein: CASSIGAGGVDTQYF. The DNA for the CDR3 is TGTGCCAGTAGTATTGGAGCGGGGGGGGTAGATACGCAGTATTTT.

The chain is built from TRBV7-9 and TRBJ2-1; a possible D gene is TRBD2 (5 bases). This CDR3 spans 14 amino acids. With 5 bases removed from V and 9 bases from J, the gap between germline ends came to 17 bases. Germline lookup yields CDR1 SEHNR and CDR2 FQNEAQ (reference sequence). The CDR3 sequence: CASSRLWESGEQFF. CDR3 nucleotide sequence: TGTGCCAGCAGCCGCCTGTGGGAGTCGGGTGAGCAGTTCTTC.

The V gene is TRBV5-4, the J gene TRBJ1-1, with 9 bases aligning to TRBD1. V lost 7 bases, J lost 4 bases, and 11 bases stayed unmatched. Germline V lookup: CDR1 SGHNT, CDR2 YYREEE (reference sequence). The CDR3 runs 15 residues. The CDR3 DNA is TGTGCCAGCGGGAACTCATTGGACAGGGGCACTGAAGCTTTCTTT. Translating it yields CASGNSLDRGTEAFF.

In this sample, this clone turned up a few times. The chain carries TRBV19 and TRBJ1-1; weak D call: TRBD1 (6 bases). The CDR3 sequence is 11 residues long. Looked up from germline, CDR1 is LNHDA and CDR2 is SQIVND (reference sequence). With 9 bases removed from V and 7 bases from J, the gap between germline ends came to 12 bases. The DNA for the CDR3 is TGTGCCAGCAGGGGCCTAATTGAAGCTTTCTTT. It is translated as CASRGLIEAFF. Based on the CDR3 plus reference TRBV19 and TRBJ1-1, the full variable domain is DGGITQSPKYLFRKEGQNVTLSCEQNLNHDAMYWYRQDPGQGLRLIYYSQIVNDFQKGDIAEGYSVSREKKESFPLTVTSAQKNPTAFYLCASRGLIEAFFGQGTRLTVV.

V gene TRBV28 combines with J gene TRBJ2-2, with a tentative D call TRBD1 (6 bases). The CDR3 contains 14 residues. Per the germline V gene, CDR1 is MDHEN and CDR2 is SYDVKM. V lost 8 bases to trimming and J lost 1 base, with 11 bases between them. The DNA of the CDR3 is TGTGCCAGCTTGACGGGACAGAACACCGGGGAGCTGTTTTTT. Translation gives CASLTGQNTGELFF.